A selection of T cell receptor beta chains follows, all from one sample in a study of cytomegalovirus exposure and HLA in healthy donors. The data were produced by immunoSEQ multiplex PCR, yet TCRdb's version contains in-frame clones alone and is incomplete. This sample yields fewer than 120,000 clones, of which 76% are seen a single time; about an eighth belongs to the top ten. The sequenced material came from PBMCs. These receptors came from a man aged 25 to 45 in good health and CMV-seropositive. Both conserved end residues are part of each CDR3. Each record gives: J gene, D gene, V gene, CDR3 length, clone size, CDR3 DNA, CDR3 protein. A D gene is named only where the DNA matches it firmly. A row's size may be missing; if present it is once, few, many or a size class.

TRBJ1-1 TRBD1 TRBV7-2 14 - TGTGCCAGCAGCGTAGGGGGCGTGAACACTGAAGCTTTCTTT CASSVGGVNTEAFF
TRBJ1-5 - TRBV28 13 - TGTGCCAGCAGCCCCCGGGGTAGTCAGCCCCAGCATTTT CASSPRGSQPQHF
TRBJ1-4 - TRBV4-1 16 - TGCGCCAGCAGCCAAGTTGTATCAGCAACTAATGAAAAACTGTTTTTT CASSQVVSATNEKLFF
TRBJ2-6 - TRBV2 14 - TGTGCCAGCAGTTTCGGCTCTGGGGCCAACGTCCTGACTTTC CASSFGSGANVLTF
TRBJ2-7 TRBD1 TRBV7-9 13 - TGTGCCAGCAGCAATCAGGGGGTCCACGAGCAGTACTTC CASSNQGVHEQYF
TRBJ1-2 - TRBV12-5 13 - TGTGCTAGTGGCGTTGCAGGGGTGAATGGCTACACCTTC CASGVAGVNGYTF
TRBJ1-2 TRBD1 TRBV9 12 once TGTGCCAGCAGCGGTACAGGGGACGGCTACACCTTC CASSGTGDGYTF
TRBJ2-5 TRBD2 TRBV4-2 17 - TGTGCCAGCAGCCAACTTGGGACTAGGGGAACCCAAGAGACCCAGTACTTC CASSQLGTRGTQETQYF
TRBJ1-1 - TRBV5-5 13 - TGTGCCAGCAGTCCCAGGGTTGGCACTGAAGCTTTCTTT CASSPRVGTEAFF
TRBJ2-1 TRBD2 TRBV7-6 18 - TGTGCCAGCAGCTTAGTACTAGCGGGGGCGGCGTCCTACAATGAGCAGTTCTTC CASSLVLAGAASYNEQFF
TRBJ1-2 - TRBV28 13 - TGTGCCAGCAGTTTGGGGCAGGTCTATGGCTACACCTTC CASSLGQVYGYTF
TRBJ1-2 TRBD1 TRBV23-1 14 - TGCGCCAGCAGTCAGACGGGACAGGGGGAGGGCTACACCTTC CASSQTGQGEGYTF
TRBJ2-5 TRBD1 TRBV28 18 - TGTGCCAGCAGCCAACTCCCGGGACAGGGAGAGGTAGGGGAGACCCAGTACTTC CASSQLPGQGEVGETQYF
TRBJ1-3 TRBD1 TRBV7-2 16 - TGTGCCAGCAGCTTAGCCCGGGACAGGGGAATAAACACCATATATTTT CASSLARDRGINTIYF
TRBJ2-3 TRBD2 TRBV18 18 - TGTGCCAGCTCACCAAATTCTGGACTAGCGGGGGGCACAGATACGCAGTATTTT CASSPNSGLAGGTDTQYF
TRBJ2-7 TRBD2 TRBV4-2 16 - TGTGCCAGCAGCCAAGATGAGTCTAGCGGAGCCTACGAGCAGTACTTC CASSQDESSGAYEQYF
TRBJ2-1 TRBD1 TRBV6-1 14 - TGTGCCAGTTGCCGGGACAGGATCCACAATGAGCAGTTCTTC CASCRDRIHNEQFF
TRBJ1-1 TRBD1 TRBV10-3 13 - TGTGCCATCAGAACAGGGGGCAACACTGAAGCTTTCTTT CAIRTGGNTEAFF
TRBJ1-1 TRBD1 TRBV4-2 14 - TGTGCCAGCAGCCATGGACAGGGTAACACTGAAGCTTTCTTT CASSHGQGNTEAFF
TRBJ2-4 - TRBV6-4 17 - TGTGCCAGCCCCGCTGGTGGAGGCAGCTTACCCAAAAACATTCAGTACTTC CASPAGGGSLPKNIQYF
TRBJ2-5 TRBD1 TRBV29-1 15 - TGCAGCGTTGCCAGGGGGCTAATGAGGCAAGAGACCCAGTACTTC CSVARGLMRQETQYF